These 21 T cell receptor beta chains were all obtained from the same sample, sequenced in a study of blood T cell repertoires in COVID-19. Profiled with immunoSEQ multiplex PCR; TCRdb holds only in-frame clones, not every one. The sample contains 220,000 or so clones, roughly nine tenths of which appear only once. Sequenced material: peripheral blood. Receptors originate from a man aged 55 to 70 with COVID-19, enrolled during active disease.

The chain links TRBV7-9 to TRBJ2-7, with D unclear. Per germline, CDR1 SEHNR and CDR2 FQNEAQ (reference sequence). V shed 5 bases and J shed 2 bases, with 7 bases lying between them. The CDR3 is 12 residues long. As DNA, the CDR3 is TGTGCCAGCAGCCCCTCGGCCTACGAGCAGTACTTC. Residues: CASSPSAYEQYF.

The chain links TRBV7-3 to TRBJ2-3; 10 nucleotides match TRBD2. CDR1 SGHTA and CDR2 FQGTGA come from the germline V gene. This CDR3 contains 20 residues. V lost 1 base, J lost 3 bases, and 16 bases stayed unmatched. CDR3 in amino acids: CASSLSSSGSIGKWTDTQYF. CDR3 bases: TGTGCCAGCAGCTTAAGTTCTAGCGGGAGTATTGGAAAATGGACAGATACGCAGTATTTT. The variable domain in full, completed from reference TRBV7-3 and TRBJ2-3, reads GAGVSQTPSNKVTEKGKYVELRCDPISGHTALYWYRQSLGQGPEFLIYFQGTGAADDSGLPNDRFFAVRPEGSVSTLKIQRTERGDSAVYLCASSLSSSGSIGKWTDTQYFGPGTRLTVL.

This sequence joins TRBV7-6 and TRBJ2-1, with 15 bases fitting TRBD2. CDR1 and CDR2 from the germline V gene are SGHVS and FNYEAQ. Trimming at V came to 4 bases and at J to 4 bases, leaving 2 bases not matched to a gene. The CDR3 length is 16 residues. The CDR3 DNA reads as TGTGCCAGCAGCTCTGGGACTAGCGGGGGGTACAATGAGCAGTTCTTC. Its translation is CASSSGTSGGYNEQFF.

The chain is built from TRBV19 and TRBJ2-3; tentatively, D is TRBD2 (6 bases). The CDR3 spans 13 residues. Trimming pared 10 bases from V and 9 bases from J, leaving 20 bases between. Per the germline V gene, CDR1 is LNHDA and CDR2 is SQIVND (reference sequence). CDR3 loop: CAIFSEGTRTQYF. The CDR3 bases are TGTGCCATCTTTTCGGAGGGGACGAGAACGCAGTATTTT.

The chain uses TRBV15 and TRBJ1-5; 7 nucleotides align to TRBD1. In germline, CDR1 is LNHNV, CDR2 YYDKDF (reference sequence). V lost 0 bases and J lost 6; bases outside the gene matches: 8. This CDR3 comprises 16 residues. Here the CDR3 DNA reads TGTGCCACCAGCAGAGAAAGGGCGACAGGGAGTCAGCCCCAGCATTTT. This encodes CATSRERATGSQPQHF.

This rearrangement joins TRBV7-2 to TRBJ2-7; 7 bases align to TRBD2. Germline CDR1 reads SGHTA; CDR2 reads FQGNSA. The CDR3 extends over 15 amino acids. Trimming cost V 0 bases and J 3 bases; bases outside gene matches: 5. CDR3 region: CASSLASRESYEQYF. CDR3 nucleotides: TGTGCCAGCAGCTTAGCTTCGCGGGAGAGCTACGAGCAGTACTTC.

CDR3: CASSEGRPNYGYTF. In DNA form, the CDR3 reads TGTGCCAGCAGTGAAGGCAGGCCCAACTATGGCTACACCTTC. This rearrangement joins TRBV6-1 to TRBJ1-2, with D uncertain. V lost 1 base and J 2 bases, leaving 8 bases between the germline ends. Looked up from germline, CDR1 is MNHNS and CDR2 is SASEGT. This CDR3 has 14 residues.

The rearrangement uses TRBV3-1 (or the pseudogene TRBV3-2) and TRBJ2-2; possibly TRBD2 for D (5 bases). V lost 6 bases and J 0 bases, leaving 14 bases between the germline ends. CDR1 LGHDT and CDR2 YNNKEL come from the germline V gene (reference sequence). The CDR3 has 16 residues. The CDR3 region has the DNA TGTGCCAGCAGGTACCTCACGGGGTCGAACACCGGGGAGCTGTTTTTT. This translates into CASRYLTGSNTGELFF.

The chain joins TRBV27 to TRBJ2-1, with 10 bases matching TRBD2. In germline, CDR1 is MNHEY, CDR2 SMNVEV (reference sequence). The J segment lost 8 bases and the V segment lost 8 bases, leaving 6 bases of the junction unmatched. This CDR3 comprises 13 residues. CDR3 loop: CASLGLANHEQFF. The CDR3 nucleotides are TGTGCCAGCCTGGGACTAGCGAACCATGAGCAGTTCTTC.

The chain carries TRBV2 and TRBJ2-7, with 11 positions matching TRBD2. The V and J ends lost 5 bases and 7 bases, in that order; junction bases with no gene match: 10. Germline CDR1 reads SNHLY; CDR2 reads FYNNEI. The CDR3 runs 15 residues. CDR3 amino acids: CASSILAGAQREQYF. As DNA, the CDR3 is TGTGCCAGCAGTATACTAGCGGGGGCTCAGAGGGAGCAGTACTTC.

The CDR3 region is CSASPGGTGELFF. CDR3 bases: TGCAGTGCTAGTCCCGGGGGCACCGGGGAGCTGTTTTTT. The chain is built from TRBV20-1 and TRBJ2-2; tentative D call: TRBD2 (6 bases). The V gene's germline CDR1 is DFQATT and CDR2 SNEGSKA (reference sequence). CDR3 length: 13 amino acids. V shed 3 bases and J shed 4 bases, with 9 bases lying between them.

The CDR3 reads CASSFLGSGGAYNEQFF. CDR3 coding DNA: TGTGCCAGCAGCTTTCTTGGAAGCGGGGGGGCCTACAATGAGCAGTTCTTC. The chain has TRBV11-2 and TRBJ2-1; 10 bases fit TRBD2. V gave up 3 bases and J gave up 2 bases; unmatched junction bases: 7. This CDR3 is built from 17 residues. The germline V gene has CDR1 SGHAT and CDR2 FQNNGV.

V gene TRBV7-9 combines with J gene TRBJ2-4, with no clear D. V gave up 5 bases and J gave up 1 base, with 12 bases separating them. This CDR3 has 15 residues. CDR1 is SEHNR, CDR2 FQNEAQ, per germline (reference sequence). The CDR3 DNA follows: TGTGCCAGCAGCCACCACGACTGGGCCAAAAACATTCAGTACTTC. As protein: CASSHHDWAKNIQYF.

The chain has TRBV30 and TRBJ1-5; D unresolved. V was clipped by 0 bases and J by 3 bases, with 12 bases between them. The CDR3 totals 15 residues. CDR1 is GTSNPN, CDR2 SVGIG, per germline (reference sequence). In DNA, the CDR3 is TGTGCCTGGAGTGTACAAGGCGGCTACAATCAGCCCCAGCATTTT. Amino acid sequence: CAWSVQGGYNQPQHF.

The CDR3 loop is CASSHQTGGRSTDTQYF. CDR3 bases: TGTGCCAGCAGCCACCAAACGGGGGGCAGGAGCACAGATACGCAGTATTTT. V usage is TRBV4-2 and J usage is TRBJ2-3, with a possible D match to TRBD2 (7 bases). The CDR3 runs 17 residues. CDR1 and CDR2 (germline): LGHNA, YNFKEQ. V was shortened by 3 bases and J by 0 bases, with 16 bases between the two germline ends.

The rearrangement links TRBV30 to TRBJ1-2; 8 bases agree with TRBD1. The germline V gene has CDR1 GTSNPN and CDR2 SVGIG (reference sequence). CDR3 length equals 14 residues. The ends lost 2 bases at V and 4 bases at J; junction bases unmatched: 6. CDR3 residues: CAWSPGGLGYGYTF. The CDR3 DNA reads TGTGCCTGGAGTCCAGGGGGCCTGGGCTATGGCTACACCTTC. Full variable domain (rest looked up from reference TRBV30 and TRBJ1-2): SQTIHQWPATLVQPVGSPLSLECTVEGTSNPNLYWYRQAAGRGLQLLFYSVGIGQISSEVPQNLSASRPQDRQFILSSKKLLLSDSGFYLCAWSPGGLGYGYTFGSGTRLTVV.

The gene calls are TRBV27 and TRBJ1-2; D gene unclear. V was shortened by 3 bases and J by 8 bases, with 10 bases between the two germline ends. This CDR3 region has 12 residues. The germline V gene encodes CDR1 MNHEY and CDR2 SMNVEV (reference sequence). CDR3 protein: CASSFAVKGYTF. As DNA, the CDR3 is TGTGCCAGCAGTTTCGCAGTTAAGGGCTACACCTTC.

The chain recombines TRBV25-1 with TRBJ1-6; tentative D call: TRBD1 (6 bases). The CDR3 runs to 17 residues. Germline V gives CDR1 MGHDK, CDR2 SYGVNS. V shed 3 bases and J shed 6 bases, with 18 bases lying between them. CDR3 region: CASSDNKRGQVNSPLHF. CDR3 in DNA: TGTGCCAGCAGTGATAATAAGCGGGGGCAGGTTAATTCACCCCTCCACTTT.

The chain couples TRBV5-4 to TRBJ1-5, with 7 bases aligning to TRBD1. V trimming: 0 bases; J trimming: 4 bases; junction bases outside the gene matches: 4. The CDR3 extends over 15 amino acids. CDR1 and CDR2 from the germline V gene are SGHNT and YYREEE (reference sequence). CDR3 nucleotide sequence: TGTGCCAGCAGCTTGGACGGGACAGCTAATCAGCCCCAGCATTTT. This translates into CASSLDGTANQPQHF.

V is TRBV19 and J is TRBJ1-6, with D unclear. Germline V CDR1 and CDR2: LNHDA, SQIVND (reference sequence). CDR3 length: 16 amino acids. V lost 8 bases and J lost 7, with 21 bases in between. The CDR3 bases are TGTGCCAGTCGCTCCAGTTCGAGGGAACTAAATTCACCCCTCCACTTT. This translates into CASRSSSRELNSPLHF.

The CDR3 sequence is CATSRDRGHTEAFF. The CDR3 coding sequence is TGTGCCACCAGCAGAGACAGGGGACACACTGAAGCTTTCTTT. The chain carries TRBV15 and TRBJ1-1; D is possibly TRBD1 (6 bases). From germline, CDR1 is LNHNV and CDR2 YYDKDF (reference sequence). Trimming removed 0 bases at V and 3 bases at J, with 8 bases between. This CDR3 region has 14 residues.